The 19 T cell receptor beta chains below were found in one sample sequenced in a study of molecular identifiers for immune sequencing clone quantification. TCRdb analysed the PCR reads with MiXCR anew, one entry per CDR3 protein. Counted here are some 590,000 distinct CDR3 sequences, over 25% occurring once; the ten biggest clones make up about 0.8%. Specimen: naive CD8+ T cells from blood, with Jurkat cell RNA spiked in. Documented subset: FACS-sorted CD8+CD4-CCR7+CD45RA+ naive T cells. The receptors stem from a human donor in good health. Some libraries in this study had Jurkat cell RNA spiked in.

This clonotype was counted only a few times. V usage is TRBV11-2 and J usage is TRBJ2-5; TRBD2 might be the D (5 bases). Germline lookup yields CDR1 SGHAT and CDR2 FQNNGV. V lost 1 base and J lost 2, with 20 bases in between. The CDR3 is 18 amino acids. The CDR3 sequence: CASSLGGVIRGPQETQYF. DNA for the CDR3: TGTGCCAGCAGCTTAGGCGGCGTAATTCGGGGTCCACAAGAGACCCAGTACTTC.

This rearrangement joins TRBV4-3 to TRBJ2-3; perhaps D is TRBD1 or TRBD2 (6 bases each). This CDR3 is built from 18 residues. Germline CDR1 reads LGHNA; CDR2 reads YSLEER. V was pared by 0 bases and J by 1 base, with 17 bases between. For the CDR3, the DNA is TGCGCCAGCAGCCAAGATTACACTTTTAGGGGGGGCACAGATACGCAGTATTTT. Translated, it gives CASSQDYTFRGGTDTQYF.

In its sample, this clonotype was seen a few times. This chain connects TRBV4-2 to TRBJ2-7, with D possibly TRBD1 on 5 matching bases. Germline V gene data show CDR1 as LGHNA and CDR2 as YNFKEQ. V gave up 0 bases and J gave up 4 bases, with 19 bases separating them. The CDR3 loop spans 17 amino acids. CDR3 nucleotide sequence: TGTGCCAGCAGCCAAGATCTGGCGCATGCGGCAGGGTACGAGCAGTACTTC. Translation: CASSQDLAHAAGYEQYF.

The rearrangement uses TRBV5-1 and TRBJ2-7; 8 nucleotides align to TRBD1. This CDR3 has 11 residues. Germline CDR1 is SGHRS and CDR2 is YFSETQ. V lost 5 bases, J lost 6 bases, and 1 base stayed unmatched. CDR3 residues: CASRTGVEQYF. CDR3 DNA sequence: TGCGCCAGCAGGACAGGGGTCGAGCAGTACTTC.

A single count supports this clonotype. A much larger clone differs by one base, so this may be a read error. V is TRBV25-1 and J is TRBJ2-3, with TRBD2 as a possible D gene (6 bases). Trimming left V 0 bases short and J 6 bases short, with 19 bases between. Germline CDR1 reads MGHDK; CDR2 reads SYGVNS. The CDR3 length is 17 residues. The CDR3 sequence: CASSEYGTGGLLDTQYF. The DNA for the CDR3 is TGTGCCAGCAGTGAATACGGGACTGGCGGGCTTCTGGATACGCAGTATTTT.

This clonotype was detected a few times. The CDR3, as DNA: TGTGCCAGCAGCACTTGGGCGATAACGAACACCGGGGAGCTGTTTTTT. The encoded protein is CASSTWAITNTGELFF. The chain carries TRBV21-1 and TRBJ2-2; the listed D gene, TRBD1, was not tested against the DNA. TRBV21-1 is labeled a pseudogene. The CDR3 loop spans 16 amino acids.

This chain uses TRBV4-3 with TRBJ2-1, with 8 positions matching TRBD2. The V and J ends lost 4 bases and 8 bases, in that order; junction bases with no gene match: 4. Germline V gene lookup returns CDR1 LGHNA and CDR2 YSLEER. The CDR3 loop spans 13 amino acids. CDR3 in DNA: TGCGCCAGCAGCCCGGGACTAGGGCATGAGCAGTTCTTC. Its protein product is CASSPGLGHEQFF.

This clonotype was seen a handful of times. CDR3 DNA sequence: TGTGCCAGAAGCTTGTTCTTTTGGGGGACTACCCCTTACAATGAGCAGTTCTTC. It translates to CARSLFFWGTTPYNEQFF. The chain has TRBV5-3 and TRBJ2-1; 7 bases match TRBD2. TRBV5-3 is sorted into the ORF group, with uncertain function. Germline trimming cut 1 base from V and 4 bases from J; bases unmatched to any gene: 14. The CDR3 contains 18 residues.

The chain carries TRBV19 and TRBJ2-7; TRBD2 agrees at 7 bases. The CDR3 consists of 14 residues. V trimming: 5 bases; J trimming: 2 bases; junction bases outside the gene matches: 6. Germline V CDR1 and CDR2: LNHDA, SQIVND (reference sequence). CDR3 DNA sequence: TGTGCCAGTAGTCCCGATGGGAGGGCCTACGAGCAGTACTTC. It yields the protein CASSPDGRAYEQYF.

The V and J genes are TRBV7-2 and TRBJ2-7, with 11 bases matching TRBD2. CDR1 is SGHTA, CDR2 FQGNSA, per germline. This CDR3 contains 18 residues. V lost 1 base, J lost 0 bases, and 8 bases stayed unmatched. For the CDR3, the DNA is TGTGCCAGCAGCTTAGTCGGGCTAGCGGGAGGAATCTCCTACGAGCAGTACTTC. Residues: CASSLVGLAGGISYEQYF.

This clonotype appeared a few times. The CDR3 here is CASRGGAGYTF. Written as DNA, the CDR3 is TGTGCCAGCAGGGGAGGGGCTGGCTACACCTTC. The rearrangement uses TRBV6-6 and TRBJ1-2; possibly TRBD1 for D (5 bases). This CDR3 comprises 11 residues. Looked up from germline, CDR1 is MNHNY and CDR2 is SVGAGI (reference sequence). Trimming took 6 bases from V and 7 from J, leaving 9 bases between them.

This clonotype was counted at least ten times. The chain joins TRBV6-5 to TRBJ2-5; TRBD1 or TRBD2 may be the D gene (5 bases each). From germline, CDR1 is MNHEY and CDR2 SVGAGI. This CDR3 is 13 amino acids long. V lost 6 bases to trimming and J lost 3 bases, with 11 bases between them. The CDR3 sequence is CASRRGTEETQYF. CDR3 nucleotides: TGTGCCAGCAGGAGAGGGACGGAAGAGACCCAGTACTTC.

This clonotype was counted ten times or more. V and J are TRBV3-1 and TRBJ2-7; D could derive from TRBD1 or TRBD2 (5 bases each). The V gene lost 2 bases and the J gene lost 6 bases, with 17 bases spanning the gap. This CDR3 has 15 amino acids. CDR1 is LGHDT and CDR2 is YNNKEL in the germline V gene (reference sequence). The CDR3 sequence is CASSQNPGTVLEQYF. CDR3 sequence (DNA): TGTGCCAGCAGCCAAAACCCCGGGACGGTCCTCGAGCAGTACTTC.

Many counts were recorded for this clonotype. V and J are TRBV11-1 and TRBJ2-7; D is perhaps TRBD2 (5 bases). V lost 0 bases to trimming and J lost 0 bases, with 12 bases between them. This CDR3 is built from 16 residues. Germline V gives CDR1 SGHAT, CDR2 FQDESV (reference sequence). The CDR3 sequence: CASSLALAIDSYEQYF. The CDR3 nucleotides read TGTGCCAGCAGCTTAGCGCTAGCCATCGACTCCTACGAGCAGTACTTC.

The J gene is TRBJ2-7, the V gene TRBV27, with 9 bases fitting TRBD2. The J segment lost 4 bases and the V segment lost 3 bases, leaving 7 bases of the junction unmatched. CDR3 size: 15 residues. The germline CDR1 and CDR2 sequences are MNHEY and SMNVEV (reference sequence). CDR3 DNA: TGTGCCAGCAGTTTTTCCGTAGCGGGGGCTTACGAGCAGTACTTC. Translating gives CASSFSVAGAYEQYF.

The chain recombines TRBV7-9 with TRBJ2-2, with 8 bases matching TRBD2. The CDR3 sequence is 16 residues long. Germline CDR1 reads SEHNR; CDR2 reads FQNEAQ (reference sequence). V lost 4 bases to trimming and J lost 3 bases; unmatched junction nucleotides: 7. This chain's CDR3 is CASSSSGGPYTGELFF. CDR3 in DNA: TGTGCCAGCAGCTCAAGCGGGGGCCCCTACACCGGGGAGCTGTTTTTT.

This chain connects TRBV4-1 to TRBJ2-7; D call uncertain. The V end lost 3 bases, the J end lost 0 bases, and 12 bases lay between the germline ends. CDR3 length: 15 amino acids. Germline V gene data show CDR1 as MGHRA and CDR2 as YSYEKL. The DNA for the CDR3 is TGCGCCAGCAGCCAGCGCCCGGGCCACTCCTACGAGCAGTACTTC. It codes for CASSQRPGHSYEQYF.

This clonotype was seen a handful of times. This chain connects TRBV20-1 to TRBJ2-1; 16 bases fit TRBD2. Germline V lookup: CDR1 DFQATT, CDR2 SNEGSKA (reference sequence). CDR3 length: 20 amino acids. The trim removed 3 bases at V and 3 bases at J, leaving 14 bases unmatched. In nucleotides, the CDR3 is TGCAGTGCTAGGAATGGGGGGACTAGCGGGAGGGCCGGGATCTACAATGAGCAGTTCTTC. This gives the protein CSARNGGTSGRAGIYNEQFF.

This clonotype showed up many times. The chain employs TRBV4-3 and TRBJ2-7; perhaps D is TRBD1 or TRBD2 (5 bases each). Trimming removed 0 bases at V and 3 bases at J, with 9 bases between. This CDR3 contains 14 residues. CDR1 is LGHNA and CDR2 is YSLEER in the germline V gene. Written as DNA, the CDR3 is TGCGCCAGCAGCCAAGATAGAGGGGACTACGAGCAGTACTTC. Amino acids: CASSQDRGDYEQYF.